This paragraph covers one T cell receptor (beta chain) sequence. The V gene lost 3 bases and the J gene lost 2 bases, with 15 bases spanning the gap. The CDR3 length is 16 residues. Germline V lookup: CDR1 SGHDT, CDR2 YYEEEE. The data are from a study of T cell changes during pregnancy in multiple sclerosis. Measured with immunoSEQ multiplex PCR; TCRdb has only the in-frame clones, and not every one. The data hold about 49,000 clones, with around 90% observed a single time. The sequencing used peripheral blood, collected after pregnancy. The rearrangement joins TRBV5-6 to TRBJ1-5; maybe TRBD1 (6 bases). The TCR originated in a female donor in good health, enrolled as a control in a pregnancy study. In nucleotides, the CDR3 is TGTGCCAGCAGCTATTGGGCAGGGGCAGGCAATCAGCCCCAGCATTTT. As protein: CASSYWAGAGNQPQHF.